This T cell receptor beta chain was obtained from a study of blood T cells in healthy people across ages. Many counts were recorded for this clonotype. Sample-barcoded 5' priming and a J-beta primer mix drove a second PCR of 7 to 11 cycles. TCRdb reanalysed the 5' RACE reads using MiXCR and keeps one entry per CDR3 protein. The sample has fewer than 900,000 distinct CDR3 sequences, around 45% seen once. The authors extracted at least 5 micrograms of total RNA per sample. Sequencing was carried out using blood. The clonotype was recovered from a woman aged 60-75 years in good health.

The CDR3 region is CSVDYQSTDTQYF. In DNA form, the CDR3 reads TGCAGCGTTGACTATCAAAGCACAGATACGCAGTATTTT. The V gene is TRBV29-1, the J gene TRBJ2-3, with no clear D. The CDR3 is made up of 13 amino acids. The V end was cut by 3 bases, the J end by 0 bases, with 7 bases between. The V gene's germline CDR1 is SQVTM and CDR2 ANQGSEA.